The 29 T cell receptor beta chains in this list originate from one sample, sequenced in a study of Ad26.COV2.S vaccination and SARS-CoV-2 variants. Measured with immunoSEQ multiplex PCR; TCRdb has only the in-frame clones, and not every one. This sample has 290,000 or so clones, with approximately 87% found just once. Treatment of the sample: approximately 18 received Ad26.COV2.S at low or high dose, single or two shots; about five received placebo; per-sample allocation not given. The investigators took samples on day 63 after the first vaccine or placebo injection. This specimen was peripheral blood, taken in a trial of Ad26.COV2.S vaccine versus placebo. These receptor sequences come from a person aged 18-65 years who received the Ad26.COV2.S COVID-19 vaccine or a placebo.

CDR3 residues: CASSSGQGAPYGYTF. The CDR3 nucleotides read TGTGCCAGTAGTAGTGGACAGGGGGCACCCTATGGCTACACCTTC. V is TRBV19 and J is TRBJ1-2, with TRBD1 matching 11 bases. The CDR3 spans 15 residues. The ends lost 4 bases at V and 4 bases at J; junction bases unmatched: 5. Germline V lookup: CDR1 LNHDA, CDR2 SQIVND (reference sequence).

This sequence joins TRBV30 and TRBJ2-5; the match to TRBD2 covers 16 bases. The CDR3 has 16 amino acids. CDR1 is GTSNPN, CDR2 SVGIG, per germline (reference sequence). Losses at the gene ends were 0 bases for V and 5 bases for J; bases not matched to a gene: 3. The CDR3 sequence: CAWSVGLAGGPETQYF. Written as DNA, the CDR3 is TGTGCCTGGAGTGTGGGACTAGCGGGAGGGCCGGAGACCCAGTACTTC.

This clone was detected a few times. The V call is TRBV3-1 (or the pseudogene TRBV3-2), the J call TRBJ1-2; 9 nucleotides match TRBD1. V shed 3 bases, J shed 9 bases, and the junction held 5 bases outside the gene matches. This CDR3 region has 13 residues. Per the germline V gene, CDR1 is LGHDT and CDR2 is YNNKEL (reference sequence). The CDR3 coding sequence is TGTGCCAGCAGCCATCCGGGACAGGGTAGCTACACCTTC. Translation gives CASSHPGQGSYTF.

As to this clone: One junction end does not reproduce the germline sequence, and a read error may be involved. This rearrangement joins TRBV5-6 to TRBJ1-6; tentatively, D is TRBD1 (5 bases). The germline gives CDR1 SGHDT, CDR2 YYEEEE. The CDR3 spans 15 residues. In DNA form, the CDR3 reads TGTGCCAGCAGATTGGACCCTTTCAGGGAGTCACCCCTCCACTTT. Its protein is CASRLDPFRESPLHF.

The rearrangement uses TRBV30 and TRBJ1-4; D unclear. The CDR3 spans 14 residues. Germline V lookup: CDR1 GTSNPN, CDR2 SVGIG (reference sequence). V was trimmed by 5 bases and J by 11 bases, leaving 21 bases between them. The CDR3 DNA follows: TGTGCCTGGGCCGGGGAGACCCTAAGCGGGAAACTGTTTTTT. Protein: CAWAGETLSGKLFF.

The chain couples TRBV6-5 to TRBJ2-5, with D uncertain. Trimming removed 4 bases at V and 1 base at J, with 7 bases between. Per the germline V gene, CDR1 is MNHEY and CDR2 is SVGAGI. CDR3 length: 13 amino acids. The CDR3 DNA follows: TGTGCCAGCAGTTGGTCTATCCAAGAGACCCAGTACTTC. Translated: CASSWSIQETQYF.

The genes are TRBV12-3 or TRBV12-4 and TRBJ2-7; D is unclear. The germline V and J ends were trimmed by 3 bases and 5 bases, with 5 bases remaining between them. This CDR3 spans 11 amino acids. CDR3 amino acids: CASSFVNEQYF. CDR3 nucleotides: TGTGCCAGCAGTTTTGTTAACGAGCAGTACTTC.

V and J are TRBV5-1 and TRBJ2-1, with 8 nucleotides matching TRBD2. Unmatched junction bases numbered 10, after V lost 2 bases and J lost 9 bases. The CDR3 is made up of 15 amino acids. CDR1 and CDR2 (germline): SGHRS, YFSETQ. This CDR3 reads CASSLLAGGLTEQFF. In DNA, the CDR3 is TGCGCCAGCAGCTTACTCGCGGGGGGACTCACTGAGCAGTTCTTC.

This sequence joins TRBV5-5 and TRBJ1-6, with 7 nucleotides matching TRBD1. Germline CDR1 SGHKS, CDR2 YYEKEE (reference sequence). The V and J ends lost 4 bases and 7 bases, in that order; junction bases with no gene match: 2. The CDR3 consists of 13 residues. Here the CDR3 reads CASSRDSNSPLHF. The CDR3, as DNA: TGTGCCAGCAGCCGGGACAGCAATTCACCCCTCCACTTT.

The CDR3 sequence: CSVLRGSYGYTF. CDR3 bases: TGCAGCGTTCTTCGCGGGAGCTATGGCTACACCTTC. The V gene is TRBV29-1, the J gene TRBJ1-2; D unclear. The ends were cut back, 5 bases at V and 4 bases at J, with 11 bases in the middle. CDR1 is SQVTM and CDR2 is ANQGSEA in the germline V gene. The CDR3 covers 12 residues.

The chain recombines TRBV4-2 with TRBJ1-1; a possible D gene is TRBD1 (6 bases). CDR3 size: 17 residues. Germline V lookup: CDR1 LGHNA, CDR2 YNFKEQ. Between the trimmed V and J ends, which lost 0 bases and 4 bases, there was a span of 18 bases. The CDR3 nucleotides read TGTGCCAGCAGCCAAGAAGGAGGGGGAGTGGGAAGCACTGAAGCTTTCTTT. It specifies CASSQEGGGVGSTEAFF.

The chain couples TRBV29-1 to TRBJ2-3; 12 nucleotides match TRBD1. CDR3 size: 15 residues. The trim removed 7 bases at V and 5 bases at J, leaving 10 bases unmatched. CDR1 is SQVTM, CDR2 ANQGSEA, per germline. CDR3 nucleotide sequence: TGCAGCGCCCCTAGGGACAGGGGGCTTAGAGATACGCAGTATTTT. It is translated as CSAPRDRGLRDTQYF.

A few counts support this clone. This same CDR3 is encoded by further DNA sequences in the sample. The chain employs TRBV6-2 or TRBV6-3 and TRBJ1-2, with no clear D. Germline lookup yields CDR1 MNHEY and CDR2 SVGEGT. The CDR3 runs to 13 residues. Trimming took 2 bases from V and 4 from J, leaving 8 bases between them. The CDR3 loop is CASSYGSFYGYTF. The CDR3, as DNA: TGTGCCAGCAGTTACGGAAGCTTCTATGGCTACACCTTC.

The CDR3 spells CAWSGDLGEQYF. The CDR3 DNA follows: TGTGCCTGGAGTGGGGACCTCGGCGAGCAGTACTTC. The genes are TRBV30 and TRBJ2-7; TRBD1 or TRBD2 may be the D gene (5 bases each). This CDR3 has 12 amino acids. Trimming removed 1 base from V and 6 bases from J, with 10 bases in between. Germline values: CDR1 GTSNPN, CDR2 SVGIG (reference sequence).

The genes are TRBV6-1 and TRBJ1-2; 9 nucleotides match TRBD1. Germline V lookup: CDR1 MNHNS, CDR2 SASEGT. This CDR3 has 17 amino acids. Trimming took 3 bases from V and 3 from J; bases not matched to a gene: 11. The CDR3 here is CASSERGGTGLYYGYTF. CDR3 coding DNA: TGTGCCAGCAGTGAGAGAGGGGGGACAGGGTTATACTATGGCTACACCTTC.

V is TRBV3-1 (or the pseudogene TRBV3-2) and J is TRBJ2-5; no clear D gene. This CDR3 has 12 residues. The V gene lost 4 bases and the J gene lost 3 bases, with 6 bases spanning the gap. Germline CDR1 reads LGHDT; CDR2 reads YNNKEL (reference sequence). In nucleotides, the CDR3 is TGTGCCAGCAGCCCTAGGGAAGAGACCCAGTACTTC. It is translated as CASSPREETQYF.

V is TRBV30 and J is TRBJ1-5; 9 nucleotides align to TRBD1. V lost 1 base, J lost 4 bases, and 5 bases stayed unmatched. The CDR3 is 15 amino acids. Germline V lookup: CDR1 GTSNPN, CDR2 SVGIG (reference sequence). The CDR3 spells CAWSEQGAWNQPQHF. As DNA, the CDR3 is TGTGCCTGGAGTGAACAGGGGGCTTGGAATCAGCCCCAGCATTTT.

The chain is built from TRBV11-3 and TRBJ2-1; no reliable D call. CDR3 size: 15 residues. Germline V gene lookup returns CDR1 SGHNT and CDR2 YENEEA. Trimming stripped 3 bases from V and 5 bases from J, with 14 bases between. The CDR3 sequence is CASSFNFNNHNEQFF. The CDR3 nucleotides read TGTGCCAGCAGCTTCAACTTCAATAACCACAATGAGCAGTTCTTC.

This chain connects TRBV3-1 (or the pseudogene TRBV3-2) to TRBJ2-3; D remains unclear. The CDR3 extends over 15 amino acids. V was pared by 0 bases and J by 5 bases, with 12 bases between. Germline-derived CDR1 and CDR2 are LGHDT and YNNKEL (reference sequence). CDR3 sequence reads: CASSQEIRPVDTQYF. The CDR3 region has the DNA TGTGCCAGCAGCCAAGAAATCAGACCGGTAGATACGCAGTATTTT.

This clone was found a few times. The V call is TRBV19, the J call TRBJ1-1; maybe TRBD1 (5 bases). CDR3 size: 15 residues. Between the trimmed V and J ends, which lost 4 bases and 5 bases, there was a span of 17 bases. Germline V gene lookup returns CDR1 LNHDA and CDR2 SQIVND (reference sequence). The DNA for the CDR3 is TGTGCCAGTAGTACGGGGAGCGGGGCCGGGACTGAAGCTTTCTTT. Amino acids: CASSTGSGAGTEAFF.

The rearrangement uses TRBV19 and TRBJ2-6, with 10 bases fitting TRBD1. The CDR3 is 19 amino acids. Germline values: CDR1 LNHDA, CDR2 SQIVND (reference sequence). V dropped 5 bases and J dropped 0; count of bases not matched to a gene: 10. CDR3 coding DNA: TGTGCCAGTAGTCAGAGACAGGGGGCCTCTATCTCTGGGGCCAACGTCCTGACTTTC. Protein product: CASSQRQGASISGANVLTF.

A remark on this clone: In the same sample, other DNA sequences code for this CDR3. CDR3 DNA sequence: TGCGCCAGCAGCTTGGGGGCCGGGGGAGCCTACGAGCAGTACTTC. Translating gives CASSLGAGGAYEQYF. The chain is built from TRBV5-1 and TRBJ2-7; possibly TRBD2 for D (6 bases). Germline V gene sequence: CDR1 SGHRS, CDR2 YFSETQ. CDR3 length equals 15 residues. The germline V and J ends were trimmed by 0 bases and 2 bases, with 12 bases remaining between them.

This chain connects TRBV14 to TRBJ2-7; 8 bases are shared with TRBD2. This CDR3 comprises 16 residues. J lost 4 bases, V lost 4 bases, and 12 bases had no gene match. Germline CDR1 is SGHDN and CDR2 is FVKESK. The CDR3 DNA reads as TGTGCCAGCAGCCTTCGTACGTCTAGCGGGTTATACGAGCAGTACTTC. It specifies CASSLRTSSGLYEQYF.

This CDR3 reads CAGQLASYEQYF. Here the CDR3 DNA reads TGTGCCGGCCAACTAGCGTCCTACGAGCAGTACTTC. V usage is TRBV30 and J usage is TRBJ2-7, with 7 bases lining up with TRBD2. The CDR3 runs to 12 residues. Trimming at V came to 8 bases and at J to 1 base, leaving 5 bases not matched to a gene. Germline lookup yields CDR1 GTSNPN and CDR2 SVGIG (reference sequence).

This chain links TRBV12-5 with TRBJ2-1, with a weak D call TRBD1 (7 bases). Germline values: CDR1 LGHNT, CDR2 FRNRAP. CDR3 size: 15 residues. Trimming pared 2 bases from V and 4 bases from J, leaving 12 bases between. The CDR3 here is CASGLTPGGYNEQFF. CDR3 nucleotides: TGTGCTAGTGGTTTGACCCCAGGGGGGTACAATGAGCAGTTCTTC.

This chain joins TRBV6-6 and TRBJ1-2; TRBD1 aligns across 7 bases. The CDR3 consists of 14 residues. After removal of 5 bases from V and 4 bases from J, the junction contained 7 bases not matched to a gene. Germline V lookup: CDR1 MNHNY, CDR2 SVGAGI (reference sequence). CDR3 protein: CASSSRQGGYGYTF. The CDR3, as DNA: TGTGCCAGCAGTAGCAGACAGGGTGGCTATGGCTACACCTTC.

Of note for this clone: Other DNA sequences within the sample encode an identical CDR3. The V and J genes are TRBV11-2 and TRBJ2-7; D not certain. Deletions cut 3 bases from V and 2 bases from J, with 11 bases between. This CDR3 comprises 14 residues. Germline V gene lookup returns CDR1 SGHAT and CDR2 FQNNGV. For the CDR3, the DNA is TGTGCCAGCAGCTTTAGTCGAGGCACCTACGAGCAGTACTTC. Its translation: CASSFSRGTYEQYF.

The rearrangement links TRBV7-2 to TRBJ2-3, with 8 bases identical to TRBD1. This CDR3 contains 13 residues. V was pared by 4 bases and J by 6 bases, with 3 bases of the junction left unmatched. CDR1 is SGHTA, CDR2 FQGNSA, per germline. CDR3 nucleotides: TGTGCCAGCAGCTACAACAGGGGGGATACGCAGTATTTT. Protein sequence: CASSYNRGDTQYF.

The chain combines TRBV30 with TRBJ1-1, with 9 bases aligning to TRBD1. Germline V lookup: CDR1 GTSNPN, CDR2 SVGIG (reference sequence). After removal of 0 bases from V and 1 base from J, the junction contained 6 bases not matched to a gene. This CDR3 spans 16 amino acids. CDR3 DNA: TGTGCCTGGAGTGTTGGGACAGGGAACCCGAACACTGAAGCTTTCTTT. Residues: CAWSVGTGNPNTEAFF.